This T cell receptor beta chain was captured in a study of T cells after yellow fever vaccination. Looking at the study overall: For low cell numbers, libraries were made with SMART-Seq v4 Ultra Low Input. Study conclusions and caveats: Clones that expanded after primary vaccination mostly reappeared after the booster (96% CD4, roughly 87% CD8). Within FACS-sorted repertoires, abundant clonotypes contaminating from the bulk population could be present.

Trimming stripped 6 bases from V and 3 bases from J, with 5 bases between. The CDR3 contains 10 residues. Germline V CDR1 and CDR2: SQVTM, ANQGSEA. MiXCR was run by TCRdb on the 5' RACE reads, yielding one entry per CDR3 protein. The sample lists about 120,000 distinct CDR3 sequences, 8.9% seen once, with 40% in the top ten. Comment on this clonotype: What it binds is unknown.

The sequence came from a man between 18 and 29 years old who received the YFV17D yellow fever vaccine. The source was CD8+ T cells sorted from PBMCs, collected on the day of the yellow fever booster vaccination. The rearrangement links TRBV29-1 to TRBJ1-2; D not certain. The chain's CDR3 is CSVIDYGYTF. CDR3 in DNA: TGCAGCGTAATAGACTATGGCTACACCTTC.